Listed below are T cell receptor beta chains from one sample, sequenced in a study of early T cells in non-severe SARS-CoV-2 infection. TCRdb recomputed calls from the 5' RACE reads with MiXCR, one row per CDR3 protein. The sample holds 90,000 to 120,000 distinct CDR3 sequences, 11% seen once. The sequencing sample was made of whole blood. Source of these receptors: an adult who was a healthcare worker with PCR-confirmed SARS-CoV-2 infection or an uninfected control (not recorded which). CDR3s leave out the opening cysteine and the closing phenylalanine or tryptophan. Fields, in order: V gene, J gene, CDR3 protein.

>TRBV3-1|TRBJ2-1
ASSQAWAGNNEQF
>TRBV4-1|TRBJ2-5
ASSQDTPGATYQETQY
>TRBV29-1|TRBJ2-1
SAARPSAGAMSQF
>TRBV28|TRBJ2-3
ASSLEQGTDTQY
>TRBV7-2|TRBJ2-5
ASSLSSGLQETQY
>TRBV18|TRBJ2-3
ASSPPTSGTDTQY
>TRBV10-2|TRBJ1-4
ASSEPYRDGNEKLF
>TRBV5-4|TRBJ1-1
ASRLNGGNTEAF
>TRBV12-3/TRBV12-4|TRBJ1-2
ASSQGQGHYGYT
>TRBV10-3|TRBJ2-5
AISNLDRDQETQY
>TRBV7-9|TRBJ2-1
ASSLPLAKSSYNEQF
>TRBV9|TRBJ2-3
ASSVGGGTEWDTQY
>TRBV30|TRBJ2-2
AGGRGTGELF
>TRBV12-3/TRBV12-4|TRBJ1-2
ASSSNWDSGYT
>TRBV20-1|TRBJ2-7
SAILLAGVSEQY
>TRBV12-3/TRBV12-4|TRBJ2-5
ASSSPGQGEETQY
>TRBV7-2|TRBJ2-4
ASSSGTGNIQY
>TRBV19|TRBJ2-7
ASSIGVQRELYYEQY
>TRBV20-1|TRBJ2-7
SARGGGSSYEQY
>TRBV6-2/TRBV6-3|TRBJ2-1
ASRPGGSYNEQF
>TRBV27|TRBJ2-7
ASSPSSAAITYEQY
>TRBV5-1|TRBJ2-1
ASSLSAGKQNEQF
>TRBV10-3|TRBJ1-2
AIREQVHYGYT
>TRBV6-1|TRBJ2-7
ASSAEQGYEQY
>TRBV5-6|TRBJ2-1
ASTVDKSGINYNEQF
>TRBV7-9|TRBJ1-1
ASSSDPTEAF
>TRBV5-1|TRBJ1-4
ASSLMATNEKLF
>TRBV28|TRBJ1-2
ASSFHRGYT
>TRBV7-9|TRBJ2-1
ASSPFSGRRDEQF
>TRBV10-3|TRBJ1-2
AISGWTVDGYT
>TRBV6-2/TRBV6-3|TRBJ2-1
ASSSTRQGSPNEQF
>TRBV28|TRBJ1-6
ASSGASSYNSPLH
>TRBV29-1|TRBJ2-1
SVVGLAVRDEQF